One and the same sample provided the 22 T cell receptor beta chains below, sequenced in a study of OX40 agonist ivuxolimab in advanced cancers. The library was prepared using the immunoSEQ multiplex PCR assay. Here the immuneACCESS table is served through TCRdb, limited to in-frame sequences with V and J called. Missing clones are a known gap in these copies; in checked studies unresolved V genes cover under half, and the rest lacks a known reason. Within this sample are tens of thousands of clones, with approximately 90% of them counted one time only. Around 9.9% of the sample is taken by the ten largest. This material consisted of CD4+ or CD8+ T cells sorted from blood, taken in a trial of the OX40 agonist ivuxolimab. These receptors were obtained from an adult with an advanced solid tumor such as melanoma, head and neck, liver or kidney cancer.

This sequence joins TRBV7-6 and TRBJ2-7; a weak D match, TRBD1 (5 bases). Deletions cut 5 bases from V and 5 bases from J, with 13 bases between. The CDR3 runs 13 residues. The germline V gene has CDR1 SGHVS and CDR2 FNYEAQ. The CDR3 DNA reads TGTGCCAGCAGCATGGACAATGGGAACGAGCAGTACTTC. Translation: CASSMDNGNEQYF.

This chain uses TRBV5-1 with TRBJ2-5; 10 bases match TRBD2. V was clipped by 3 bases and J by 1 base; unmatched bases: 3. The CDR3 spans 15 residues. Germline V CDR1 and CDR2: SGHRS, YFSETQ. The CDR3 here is CASSYSGGFQETQYF. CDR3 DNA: TGCGCCAGCAGCTATAGCGGGGGGTTCCAAGAGACCCAGTACTTC.

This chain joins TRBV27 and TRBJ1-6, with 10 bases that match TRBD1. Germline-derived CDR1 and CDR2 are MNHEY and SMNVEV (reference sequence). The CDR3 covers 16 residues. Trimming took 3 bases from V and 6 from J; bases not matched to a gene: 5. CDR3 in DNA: TGTGCCAGCAGTTTCTCCGGGACAGGGGTTAATTCACCCCTCCACTTT. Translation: CASSFSGTGVNSPLHF.

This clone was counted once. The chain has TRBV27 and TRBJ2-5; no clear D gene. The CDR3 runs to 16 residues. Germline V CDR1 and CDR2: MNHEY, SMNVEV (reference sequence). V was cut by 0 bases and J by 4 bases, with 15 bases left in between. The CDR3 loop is CASSLSMGRTGETQYF. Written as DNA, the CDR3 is TGTGCCAGCAGTTTATCGATGGGCAGAACGGGAGAGACCCAGTACTTC.

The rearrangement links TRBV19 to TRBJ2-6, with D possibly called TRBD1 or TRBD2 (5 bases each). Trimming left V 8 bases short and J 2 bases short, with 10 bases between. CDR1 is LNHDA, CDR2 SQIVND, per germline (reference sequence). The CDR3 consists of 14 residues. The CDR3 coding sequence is TGTGCCAGTGAGGAGGACACTGGGGCCAACGTCCTGACTTTC. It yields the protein CASEEDTGANVLTF.

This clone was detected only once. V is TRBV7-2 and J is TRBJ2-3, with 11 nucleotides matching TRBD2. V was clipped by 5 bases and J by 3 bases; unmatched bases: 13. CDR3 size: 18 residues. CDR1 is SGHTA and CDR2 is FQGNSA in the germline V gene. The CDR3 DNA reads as TGTGCCAGCAGCGCCTTAGGTCTAGCGGGAGGTCTTACAGATACGCAGTATTTT. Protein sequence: CASSALGLAGGLTDTQYF.

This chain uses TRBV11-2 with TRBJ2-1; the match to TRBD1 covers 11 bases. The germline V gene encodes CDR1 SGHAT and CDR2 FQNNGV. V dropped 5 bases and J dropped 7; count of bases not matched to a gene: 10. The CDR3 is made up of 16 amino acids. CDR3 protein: CASSPGPGQGVNEQFF. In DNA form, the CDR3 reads TGTGCCAGCAGCCCCGGGCCGGGACAGGGGGTGAATGAGCAGTTCTTC.

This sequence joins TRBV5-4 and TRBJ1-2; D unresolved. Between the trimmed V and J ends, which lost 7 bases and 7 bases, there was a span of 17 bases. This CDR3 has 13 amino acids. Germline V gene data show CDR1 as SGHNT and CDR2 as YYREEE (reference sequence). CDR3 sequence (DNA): TGTGCCAGCCTGCTACGAGGATCCGGTGGCTACACCTTC. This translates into CASLLRGSGGYTF.

The chain's CDR3 is CASSVVGAGVNTEAFF. CDR3 coding DNA: TGTGCCAGCAGCGTAGTGGGGGCCGGGGTGAACACTGAAGCTTTCTTT. The genes are TRBV9 and TRBJ1-1, with D perhaps TRBD1 (6 bases). The CDR3 is 16 amino acids. Per germline, CDR1 SGDLS and CDR2 YYNGEE. Trimming left V 0 bases short and J 0 bases short, with 12 bases between.

The CDR3 sequence: CASSRLAGASYEQYF. CDR3 DNA: TGTGCCAGCAGCCGACTAGCGGGTGCCTCCTACGAGCAGTACTTC. This rearrangement joins TRBV27 to TRBJ2-7, with TRBD2 matching over 10 bases. Per germline, CDR1 MNHEY and CDR2 SMNVEV (reference sequence). CDR3 length: 15 residues. The V segment lost 6 bases and the J segment 0 bases; nucleotides outside the gene matches: 5.

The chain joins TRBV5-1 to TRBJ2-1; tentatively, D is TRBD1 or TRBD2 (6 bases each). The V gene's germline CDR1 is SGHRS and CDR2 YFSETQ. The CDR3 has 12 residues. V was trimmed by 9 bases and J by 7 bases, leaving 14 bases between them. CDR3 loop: CATRGGGNEQFF. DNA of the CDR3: TGCGCCACCAGGGGAGGCGGAAATGAGCAGTTCTTC.

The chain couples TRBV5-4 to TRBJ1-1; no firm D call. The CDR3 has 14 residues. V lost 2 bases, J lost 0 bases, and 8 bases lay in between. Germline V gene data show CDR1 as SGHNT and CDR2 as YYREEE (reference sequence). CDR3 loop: CASSFPPVNTEAFF. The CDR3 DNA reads TGTGCCAGCAGCTTCCCTCCAGTGAACACTGAAGCTTTCTTT.

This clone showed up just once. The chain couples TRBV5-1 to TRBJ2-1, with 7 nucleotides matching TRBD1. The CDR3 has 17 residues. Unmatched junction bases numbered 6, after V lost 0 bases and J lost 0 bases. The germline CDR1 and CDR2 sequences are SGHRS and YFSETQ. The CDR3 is CASSLVVDRSSYNEQFF. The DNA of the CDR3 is TGCGCCAGCAGCTTGGTAGTGGACAGGAGCTCCTACAATGAGCAGTTCTTC. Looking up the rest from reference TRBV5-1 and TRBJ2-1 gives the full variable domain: KAGVTQTPRYLIKTRGQQVTLSCSPISGHRSVSWYQQTPGQGLQFLFEYFSETQRNKGNFPGRFSGRQFSNSRSEMNVSTLELGDSALYLCASSLVVDRSSYNEQFFGPGTRLTVL.

The CDR3 DNA reads as TGCGCCAGCAGTCATGTGACAGGGGTCACCGGGGAGCTGTTTTTT. The encoded protein is CASSHVTGVTGELFF. This sequence joins TRBV23-1 and TRBJ2-2; TRBD1 matches 8 bases. TRBV23-1 is designated an ORF whose function remains uncertain. The CDR3 is 15 residues long. The J segment lost 4 bases and the V segment lost 3 bases, leaving 4 bases of the junction unmatched.

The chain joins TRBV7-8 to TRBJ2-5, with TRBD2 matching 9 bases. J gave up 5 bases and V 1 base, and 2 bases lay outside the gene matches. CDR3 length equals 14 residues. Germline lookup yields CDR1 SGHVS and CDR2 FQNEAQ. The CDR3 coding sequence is TGTGCCAGCAGCTTAGGGGCGGGAGGGGAGACCCAGTACTTC. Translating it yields CASSLGAGGETQYF. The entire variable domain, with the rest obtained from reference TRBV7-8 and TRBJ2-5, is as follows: GAGVSQSPRYKVAKRGQDVALRCDPISGHVSLFWYQQALGQGPEFLTYFQNEAQLDKSGLPSDRFFAERPEGSVSTLKIQRTQQEDSAVYLCASSLGAGGETQYFGPGTRLLVL.

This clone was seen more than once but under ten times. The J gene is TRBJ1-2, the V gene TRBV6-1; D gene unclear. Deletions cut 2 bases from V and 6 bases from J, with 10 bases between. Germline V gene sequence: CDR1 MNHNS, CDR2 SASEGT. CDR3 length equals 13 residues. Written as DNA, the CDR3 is TGTGCCAGCAGTGAAATTTCGGCTCATGGCTACACCTTC. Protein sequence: CASSEISAHGYTF.

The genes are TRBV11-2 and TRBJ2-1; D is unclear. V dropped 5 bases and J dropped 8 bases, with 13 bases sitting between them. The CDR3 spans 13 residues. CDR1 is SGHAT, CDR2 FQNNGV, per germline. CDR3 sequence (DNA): TGTGCCAGCAGCCCGCCTTCCAGCCATGAGCAGTTCTTC. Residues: CASSPPSSHEQFF.

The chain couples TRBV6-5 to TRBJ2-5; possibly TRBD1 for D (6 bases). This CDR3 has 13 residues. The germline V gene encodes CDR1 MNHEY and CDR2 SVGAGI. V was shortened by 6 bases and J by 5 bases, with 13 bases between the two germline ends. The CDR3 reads CASSPGTQETQYF. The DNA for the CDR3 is TGTGCCAGCAGCCCCGGGACACAGGAGACCCAGTACTTC.

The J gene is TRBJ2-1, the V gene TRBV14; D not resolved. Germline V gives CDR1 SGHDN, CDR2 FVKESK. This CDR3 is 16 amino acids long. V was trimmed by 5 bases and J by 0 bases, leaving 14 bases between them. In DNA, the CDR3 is TGTGCCAGCAGCTCCCTCACGGAGAGCTCCTACAATGAGCAGTTCTTC. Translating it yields CASSSLTESSYNEQFF.

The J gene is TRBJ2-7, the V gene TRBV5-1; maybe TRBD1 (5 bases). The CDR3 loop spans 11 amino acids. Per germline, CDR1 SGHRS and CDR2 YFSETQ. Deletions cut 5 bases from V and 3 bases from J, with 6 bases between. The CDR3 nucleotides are TGCGCCAGCAGAAGGGGCTACGAGCAGTACTTC. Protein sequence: CASRRGYEQYF.

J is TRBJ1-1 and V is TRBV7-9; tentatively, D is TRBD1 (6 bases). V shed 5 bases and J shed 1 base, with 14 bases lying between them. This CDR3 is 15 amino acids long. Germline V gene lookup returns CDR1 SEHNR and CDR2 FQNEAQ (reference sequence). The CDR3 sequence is CASSTLQGANTEAFF. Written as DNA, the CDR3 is TGTGCCAGCAGCACTTTACAGGGAGCGAACACTGAAGCTTTCTTT.

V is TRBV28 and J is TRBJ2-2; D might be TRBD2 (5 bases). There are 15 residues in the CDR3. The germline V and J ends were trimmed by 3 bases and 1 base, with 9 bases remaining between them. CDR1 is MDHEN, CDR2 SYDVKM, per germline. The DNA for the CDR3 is TGTGCCAGCAGTTTGAGGGTTGAGAACACCGGGGAGCTGTTTTTT. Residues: CASSLRVENTGELFF.